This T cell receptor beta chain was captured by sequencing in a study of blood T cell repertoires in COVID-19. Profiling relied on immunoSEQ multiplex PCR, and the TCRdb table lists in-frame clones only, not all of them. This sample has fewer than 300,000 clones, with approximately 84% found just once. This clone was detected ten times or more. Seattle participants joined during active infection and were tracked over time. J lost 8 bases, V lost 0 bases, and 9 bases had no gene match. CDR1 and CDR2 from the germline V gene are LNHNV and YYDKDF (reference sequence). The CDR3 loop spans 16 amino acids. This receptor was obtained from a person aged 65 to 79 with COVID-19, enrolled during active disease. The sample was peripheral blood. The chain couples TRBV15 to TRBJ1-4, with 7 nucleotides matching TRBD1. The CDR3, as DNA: TGTGCCACCAGCAGAGATGGGACAGTCGGAGGAGAAAAACTGTTTTTT. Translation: CATSRDGTVGGEKLFF. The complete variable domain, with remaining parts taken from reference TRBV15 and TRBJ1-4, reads DAMVIQNPRYQVTQFGKPVTLSCSQTLNHNVMYWYQQKSSQAPKLLFHYYDKDFNNEADTPDNFQSRRPNTSFCFLDIRSPGLGDTAMYLCATSRDGTVGGEKLFFGSGTQLSVL.